This T cell receptor (beta chain) was obtained from a study of regulatory T cells in long-lasting Graves disease. Study-level points and caveats: Owing to a sample size that was small, accuracy may have been reduced.

This clonotype has at least ten counts. Its antigen is still unknown. The CDR3 runs 16 residues. Germline loops: CDR1 DFQATT, CDR2 SNEGSKA (reference sequence). After removal of 3 bases from V and 5 bases from J, the junction contained 8 bases not matched to a gene. Time point specified: newly diagnosed GD, antithyroid drugs for less than 3 months. Making the TCR library involved RNA that had been extracted from PBMCs. TCR beta libraries were built with iRepertoire HTBI primers and Arm-PCR of CDR3 regions. TCRdb reprocessed the multiplex PCR reads via MiXCR and lists one record per CDR3 protein. The repertoire holds about 540,000 distinct CDR3 sequences, with 13% as singletons. Another study also made use of these data, one on T cells in Graves' hyperthyroidism and ophthalmopathy.

The TCR sequence derives from a man aged 30-40 years with Graves disease. The chain has TRBV20-1 and TRBJ1-5; TRBD1 aligns across 12 bases. Sequencing used peripheral blood mononuclear cells (PBMCs), obtained at new diagnosis, from a patient treated with antithyroid drugs. The CDR3 DNA reads TGCAGTGCTAGGTTTCCGGGACAGGGGGCCGATCAGCCCCAGCATTTT. Translation: CSARFPGQGADQPQHF.